The sequence of this T cell receptor (beta chain) was determined in a study of memory CD4+ T cells and cytomegalovirus serostatus. Study context: Donors were healthy Belgian adults, about ten CMV seropositive and 24 seronegative.

Authors' data handling: Out-of-frame sequences were removed, leaving 2 million to 2.5 million distinct TCRbeta sequences. The data were produced by immunoSEQ multiplex PCR, yet TCRdb's version contains in-frame clones alone and is incomplete. V and J calls plus clone size are reproduced from that table; the DNA served to infer D and trimming. The data contain 80,000 to 100,000 clones, about 80% of them singletons. This clone has a handful of counts. The ends were cut back, 5 bases at V and 6 bases at J, with 13 bases in the middle. Per germline, CDR1 KGHSH and CDR2 LQKENI. This CDR3 has 13 amino acids. The sort gate was single viable CD3+CD4+CD8-CD45RO+ cells for memory CD4+ T cells.

The chain uses TRBV18 and TRBJ1-1; no clear D. This receptor was obtained from an adult in good health and CMV-seropositive. Specimen: memory CD4+ T cells from blood. In DNA, the CDR3 is TGTGCCAGCTCATCGGACGTCGCCTCTGAAGCTTTCTTT. Translated: CASSSDVASEAFF.